This entry lists 2 T cell receptor beta chains sequenced from one sample in a study of shared clonotypes between healthy human individuals. Here immunoSEQ multiplex PCR was the method, and the copy in TCRdb shows in-frame clones only, minus some. The profile covers roughly 2.2 million clones, with 93% appearing a single time and 0.39% taken by the ten largest. Sequenced sample: naive CD4+ T cells from PBMCs. Subset denoted: CD45RA+ positively selected. These receptor sequences come from a man between 18 and 29 years old in good health. Some clones in this sample may be carry-over from other donors' samples.

This chain uses TRBV6-1 with TRBJ2-1; unclear D gene. The V and J ends lost 6 bases and 4 bases respectively, with 16 bases between them. The CDR3 covers 15 residues. Germline CDR1 is MNHNS and CDR2 is SASEGT. CDR3 protein: CASRTGYHLYNEQFF. The CDR3 coding sequence is TGTGCCAGCAGAACCGGCTACCATCTTTACAATGAGCAGTTCTTC.

V is TRBV10-1 and J is TRBJ2-5, with TRBD2 matching over 7 bases. Germline lookup yields CDR1 WNHNN and CDR2 SYGVQD (reference sequence). The trim removed 8 bases at V and 4 bases at J, leaving 7 bases unmatched. The length of the CDR3 is 13 residues. CDR3 DNA: TGCGCCAGCGGGGGGAGGGCCCGAGAGACCCAGTACTTC. It encodes CASGGRARETQYF.